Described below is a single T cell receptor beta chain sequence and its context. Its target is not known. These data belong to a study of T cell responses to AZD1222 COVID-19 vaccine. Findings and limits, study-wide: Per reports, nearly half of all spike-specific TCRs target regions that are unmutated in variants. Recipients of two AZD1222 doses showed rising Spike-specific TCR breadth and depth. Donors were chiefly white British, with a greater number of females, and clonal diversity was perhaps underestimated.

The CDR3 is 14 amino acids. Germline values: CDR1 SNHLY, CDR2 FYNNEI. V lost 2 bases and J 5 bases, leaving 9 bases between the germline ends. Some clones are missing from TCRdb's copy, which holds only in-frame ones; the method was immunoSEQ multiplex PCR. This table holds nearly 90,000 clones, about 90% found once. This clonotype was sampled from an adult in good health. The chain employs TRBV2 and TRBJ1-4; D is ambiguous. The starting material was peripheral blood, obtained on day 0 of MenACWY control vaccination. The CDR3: CASSEFVSNEKLFF. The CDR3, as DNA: TGTGCCAGCAGTGAATTTGTGAGCAATGAAAAACTGTTTTTT.